Here is one TCR beta chain with its context. The sample belongs to a study of T cell changes during pregnancy in multiple sclerosis. Assay used: immunoSEQ multiplex PCR; TCRdb lists only in-frame clones, some missing. The sample lists about 66,000 clones; more than 85% were seen once. The germline V gene has CDR1 LGHNA and CDR2 YNFKEQ. The CDR3 sequence is 14 residues long. V shed 5 bases and J 5 bases; nucleotides not matched to a gene: 5. The V gene is TRBV4-2, the J gene TRBJ2-5; 10 nucleotides align to TRBD2. The sequence was collected from a female donor with multiple sclerosis, enrolled in a pregnancy study. The material sequenced was CD8+ T cells from peripheral blood mononuclear cells, taken before pregnancy. The CDR3 spells CASSESGGEETQYF. The CDR3 DNA follows: TGTGCCAGCAGCGAGAGCGGGGGGGAGGAGACCCAGTACTTC.